The 22 T cell receptor beta chains reported below all come from one sample, sequenced in a study of patients and donors after allogeneic stem cell transplantation. TCRdb re-derived calls from the RT-PCR reads in MiXCR, one entry per CDR3 protein. The sample consists of about 230,000 distinct CDR3 sequences, about 14% of them appearing once. Source material: blood, either unsorted or a sorted T cell fraction (not recorded which). Source of these receptors: a human donor who was either an allogeneic HSCT recipient or a stem cell or donor lymphocyte infusion donor (not recorded which). It is not recorded whose cells these are; they may come from a transplant donor.

The chain combines TRBV10-3 with TRBJ2-3; maybe TRBD2 (6 bases). Germline V lookup: CDR1 ENHRY, CDR2 SYGVKD. The CDR3 has 15 amino acids. Trimming stripped 11 bases from V and 0 bases from J, with 18 bases between. This CDR3 reads CASRAGGTSTDTQYF. The CDR3 bases are TGTGCCTCCCGAGCTGGCGGGACTAGCACAGATACGCAGTATTTT.

This clonotype appeared many times. The chain is built from TRBV12-3 or TRBV12-4 and TRBJ1-1; D gene ambiguous. Trimming stripped 2 bases from V and 1 base from J, with 11 bases between. The CDR3 is made up of 15 amino acids. CDR3 residues: CASSLTATTNTEAFF. CDR3 in DNA: TGTGCCAGCAGTTTAACGGCAACAACGAACACTGAAGCTTTCTTT.

In its sample, this clonotype was seen a few times. V and J are TRBV6-4 and TRBJ1-6; D is undetermined. This CDR3 contains 14 residues. From germline, CDR1 is MRHNA and CDR2 SNTAGT. Between the trimmed V and J ends, which lost 6 bases and 9 bases, there was a span of 15 bases. CDR3 region: CASSEHIKGSPLHF. CDR3 nucleotide sequence: TGTGCCAGCAGCGAACACATTAAGGGTTCACCCCTCCACTTT.

The rearrangement uses TRBV5-8 and TRBJ2-1, with TRBD2 identical over 10 bases. Germline-derived CDR1 and CDR2 are SGHTS and YDEGEE. The CDR3 has 15 amino acids. The V and J ends lost 2 bases and 6 bases, in that order; junction bases with no gene match: 5. The CDR3 DNA is TGTGCCAGCAGCTTTTTGGCTAGCGGGGGCAATGAGCAGTTCTTC. This encodes CASSFLASGGNEQFF.

The chain employs TRBV24-1 and TRBJ2-5; maybe TRBD1 (6 bases). This CDR3 is built from 15 residues. The germline V and J ends were trimmed by 7 bases and 2 bases, with 16 bases remaining between them. Germline CDR1 reads KGHDR; CDR2 reads SFDVKD. The DNA of the CDR3 is TGTGCCACCAGCCCCAGGGGAGTTGGGCAAGAGACCCAGTACTTC. Amino acids: CATSPRGVGQETQYF.

At least ten counts were recorded for this clonotype. The chain recombines TRBV9 with TRBJ1-2; unclear D gene. Germline assignment: CDR1 SGDLS and CDR2 YYNGEE. V shed 4 bases and J shed 5 bases, with 18 bases lying between them. This CDR3 contains 15 residues. The DNA for the CDR3 is TGTGCCAGCAGCCCGGACGCCTACTCCATTTATGGCTACACCTTC. This translates into CASSPDAYSIYGYTF.

Many counts were recorded for this clonotype. The V gene is TRBV7-9, the J gene TRBJ2-2; D is unclear. This CDR3 comprises 12 residues. V was trimmed by 9 bases and J by 3 bases, leaving 8 bases between them. CDR1 SEHNR and CDR2 FQNEAQ come from the germline V gene (reference sequence). CDR3 sequence reads: CARAGDTGELFF. Written as DNA, the CDR3 is TGTGCCAGGGCTGGGGACACCGGGGAGCTGTTTTTT.

This clonotype has just a few counts. The V gene is TRBV23-1, the J gene TRBJ2-1; TRBD2 agrees at 8 bases. TRBV23-1 qualifies as an ORF whose function is uncertain. The trim removed 1 base at V and 7 bases at J, leaving 9 bases unmatched. This CDR3 is 16 amino acids long. The CDR3 DNA reads as TGCGCCAGCAGTCAATGGCTCCTAGCGGGCCTAAATGAGCAGTTCTTC. Translation gives CASSQWLLAGLNEQFF.

In this sample, this clonotype turned up many times. The rearrangement links TRBV12-3 or TRBV12-4 to TRBJ2-3; D is unclear. This CDR3 region has 11 residues. The V end was cut by 6 bases, the J end by 1 base, with 2 bases between. CDR3 bases: TGTGCCAGCAGGCGCACAGATACGCAGTATTTT. This codes for CASRRTDTQYF.

Worth noting for this clonotype: A read error may be the cause here, since a much bigger clone is one base away. The V call is TRBV12-3 or TRBV12-4, the J call TRBJ1-4; D perhaps matches TRBD1 (6 bases). The CDR3 runs 17 residues. The CDR3 bases are TGTGCCAGCAGTTACCGACAGGTTTTGGGAACTAATGAAAAACTGTCTTTT. Its protein is CASSYRQVLGTNEKLSF.

The table lists this clonotype with a count of one. The chain uses TRBV15 and TRBJ2-7; 7 positions agree with TRBD1. The germline V gene has CDR1 LNHNV and CDR2 YYDKDF (reference sequence). The CDR3 runs 15 residues. With 0 bases clipped from V and 4 bases from J, the junction kept 6 bases outside the gene matches. CDR3 bases: TGTGCCACCAGCAGAGACAGGGGGAACTTTTACGAGCAGTACTTC. This codes for CATSRDRGNFYEQYF.

This clonotype was seen a few times. V usage is TRBV5-5 and J usage is TRBJ2-2; no definite D call. Germline assignment: CDR1 SGHKS and CDR2 YYEKEE (reference sequence). This CDR3 region has 15 residues. V was clipped by 4 bases and J by 6 bases, with 16 bases between them. CDR3 sequence (DNA): TGTGCCAGCAGCCCTAACACCGTTGGTCCCGGGGAGCTGTTTTTT. This codes for CASSPNTVGPGELFF.

This sequence joins TRBV25-1 and TRBJ2-2; D uncertain. Germline lookup yields CDR1 MGHDK and CDR2 SYGVNS. V was pared by 3 bases and J by 0 bases, with 8 bases between. This CDR3 has 15 residues. The CDR3 protein is CASSDVEANTGELFF. DNA of the CDR3: TGTGCCAGCAGTGATGTAGAAGCGAACACCGGGGAGCTGTTTTTT.

This clonotype was detected only a few times. The chain links TRBV20-1 to TRBJ2-7; D gene uncertain. In germline, CDR1 is DFQATT, CDR2 SNEGSKA (reference sequence). This CDR3 contains 12 residues. V gave up 3 bases and J gave up 7 bases, with 13 bases separating them. CDR3: CSARDGPMEQYF. Written as DNA, the CDR3 is TGCAGTGCTAGGGACGGTCCCATGGAGCAGTACTTC.

The chain is built from TRBV13 and TRBJ2-7; 11 positions match TRBD1. Germline CDR1 is PRHDT and CDR2 is FYEKMQ (reference sequence). Trimming cost V 2 bases and J 6 bases; bases outside gene matches: 6. The CDR3 is 15 amino acids. The CDR3 DNA follows: TGTGCCAGCAGCTTACGGACAGGGGGCGGGATCGAGCAGTACTTC. This translates into CASSLRTGGGIEQYF.

V and J are TRBV5-1 and TRBJ2-3; 9 bases align to TRBD2. This CDR3 comprises 16 residues. Trimming removed 0 bases from V and 4 bases from J; junction bases left unmatched: 6. From germline, CDR1 is SGHRS and CDR2 YFSETQ. The CDR3 sequence is CASSLVAGGQADTQYF. The CDR3 coding sequence is TGCGCCAGCAGCTTGGTTGCGGGGGGGCAGGCAGATACGCAGTATTTT.

This chain links TRBV7-3 with TRBJ2-3; the D gene could be TRBD1 or TRBD2 (5 bases each). Germline V gives CDR1 SGHTA, CDR2 FQGTGA. The CDR3 consists of 16 residues. V lost 5 bases, J lost 0 bases, and 15 bases lay in between. DNA for the CDR3: TGTGCCAGCAGCCAGTCAAACGGGGCTAGCACAGATACGCAGTATTTT. Its protein is CASSQSNGASTDTQYF.

This clonotype showed up just a few times. With a much larger clone just one base away, this may be a read error. The J gene is TRBJ1-5, the V gene TRBV7-8; 11 nucleotides align to TRBD1. The V gene's germline CDR1 is SGHVS and CDR2 FQNEAQ. The CDR3 totals 16 residues. CDR3 sequence reads: CARSRTGGKSNQPQHF. DNA of the CDR3: TGTGCCCGCAGTCGGACAGGGGGCAAAAGCAATCAGCCCCAGCATTTT.

J is TRBJ1-5 and V is TRBV7-3; D remains unclear. The V and J ends lost 1 base and 0 bases respectively, with 10 bases between them. CDR3 length: 16 amino acids. Germline V gene data show CDR1 as SGHTA and CDR2 as FQGTGA. The CDR3 spells CASSLNTDYSNQPQHF. As DNA, the CDR3 is TGTGCCAGCAGCTTAAATACGGACTATAGCAATCAGCCCCAGCATTTT.

This clonotype was counted ten times or more. CDR3 residues: CSATTMVFTGVYTF. CDR3 DNA sequence: TGCAGTGCTACTACTATGGTCTTTACGGGAGTCTACACCTTC. This rearrangement joins TRBV20-1 to TRBJ1-2; D gene ambiguous. From germline, CDR1 is DFQATT and CDR2 SNEGSKA (reference sequence). The CDR3 runs 14 residues. V was pared by 4 bases and J by 10 bases, with 22 bases between.

As regards this clonotype: This may come from a read error, since a much larger clone is one base off. This chain connects TRBV5-1 to TRBJ2-1, with 7 bases matching TRBD2. V lost 0 bases, J lost 3 bases, and 6 bases stayed unmatched. The CDR3 covers 16 residues. CDR1 is SGHRS and CDR2 is YFSETQ in the germline V gene. CDR3 DNA: TGCGCCAGCAGCTTGGTACCTGGCGGGAGCTACAATGAGCAGTTCTTC. This translates into CASSLVPGGSYNEQFF.

The V call is TRBV5-1, the J call TRBJ2-7; weak D call: TRBD2 (6 bases). The CDR3 has 15 amino acids. Trimming took 0 bases from V and 5 from J, leaving 15 bases between them. The germline gives CDR1 SGHRS, CDR2 YFSETQ. The CDR3 DNA sequence: TGCGCCAGCAGCTTGGCGGGGACTTGGCACCACGAGCAGTACTTC. Its translation: CASSLAGTWHHEQYF.